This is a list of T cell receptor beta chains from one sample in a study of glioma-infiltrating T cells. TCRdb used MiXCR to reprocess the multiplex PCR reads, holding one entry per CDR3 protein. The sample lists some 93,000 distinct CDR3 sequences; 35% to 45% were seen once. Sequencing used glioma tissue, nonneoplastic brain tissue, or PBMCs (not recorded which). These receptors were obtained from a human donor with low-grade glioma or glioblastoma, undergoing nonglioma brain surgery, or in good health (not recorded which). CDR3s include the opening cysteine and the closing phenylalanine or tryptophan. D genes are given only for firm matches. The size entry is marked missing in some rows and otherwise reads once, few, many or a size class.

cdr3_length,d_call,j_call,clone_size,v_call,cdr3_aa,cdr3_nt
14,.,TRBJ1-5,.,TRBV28,CASSVGGGGQPQHF,TGTGCCAGCAGCGTCGGAGGGGGGGGTCAGCCCCAGCATTTT
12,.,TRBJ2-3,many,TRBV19,CASSRPGYTQYF,TGTGCCAGTAGTAGGCCCGGGTATACGCAGTATTTT
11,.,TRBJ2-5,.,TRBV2,CASQRQETQCF,TGTGCTAGCCAACGGCAAGAGACCCAGTGCTTC
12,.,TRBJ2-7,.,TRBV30,CAWDGTVYEQYF,TGTGCCTGGGACGGGACCGTCTACGAGCAGTACTTC
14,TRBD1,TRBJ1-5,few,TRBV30,CAWSATGGGQPQHF,TGTGCCTGGAGTGCTACAGGGGGCGGTCAGCCCCAGCATTTT
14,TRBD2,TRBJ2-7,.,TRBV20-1,CGASLAGGPEEQYF,TGCGGTGCTAGCTTAGCGGGAGGGCCTGAAGAGCAGTACTTC
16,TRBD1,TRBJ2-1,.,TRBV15,CATSRVSQGGLDEQFF,TGTGCCACCAGCAGGGTATCCCAAGGGGGCTTGGATGAGCAGTTCTTC
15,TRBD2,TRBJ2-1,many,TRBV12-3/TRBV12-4,CASIPGTSGFNEQFF,TGTGCCAGCATCCCTGGGACTAGCGGTTTTAATGAGCAGTTCTTC
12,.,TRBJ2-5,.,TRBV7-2,CASSGNLETQYF,TGTGCCAGCAGTGGGAATTTAGAGACCCAGTACTTC
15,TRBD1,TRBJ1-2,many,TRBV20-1,CSASQRTGRVDGYTF,TGCAGTGCTAGTCAACGGACAGGGCGGGTTGATGGCTACACCTTC
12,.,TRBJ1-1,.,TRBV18,CASPQGNTEAFF,TGTGCCAGCCCCCAGGGGAACACTGAAGCTTTCTTT
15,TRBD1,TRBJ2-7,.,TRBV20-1,CSASGTQGAFYEQYF,TGCAGTGCTAGTGGCACCCAGGGGGCGTTCTATGAGCAGTACTTC
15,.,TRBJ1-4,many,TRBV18,CASSPLAVGFEKLFF,TGTGCCAGCTCACCATTGGCGGTTGGTTTCGAAAAACTGTTTTTT
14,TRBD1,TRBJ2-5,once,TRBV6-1,CASSQDRGKETQYF,TGTGCCAGCAGCCAGGACAGGGGTAAAGAGACCCAATACTTC
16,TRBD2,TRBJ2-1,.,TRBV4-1,CASSQDLAGGYNEQFF,TGCGCCAGCAGCCAAGATCTGGCGGGAGGATACAATGAGCAGTTCTTC
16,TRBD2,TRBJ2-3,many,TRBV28,CASSLPLAGGTDTQYF,TGTGCCAGCAGTTTACCACTAGCGGGGGGCACAGATACGCAGTATTTT
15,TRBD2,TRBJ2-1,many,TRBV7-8,CASSLSRGGRDEQFF,TGTGCCAGCAGCTTGTCGCGGGGGGGCCGGGATGAGCAGTTCTTC
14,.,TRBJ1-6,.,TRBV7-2,CVSSLETGSSPLHF,TGTGTCAGCAGCTTAGAGACAGGATCATCACCCCTCCACTTC
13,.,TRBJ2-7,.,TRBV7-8,CSSSKGSLYEQYF,TGCTCCAGCAGCAAGGGCAGCCTCTACGAGCAGTACTTC
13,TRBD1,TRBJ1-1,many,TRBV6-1,CASRTGAYTEAFF,TGTGCCAGCAGAACAGGGGCCTACACTGAAGCTTTCTTT
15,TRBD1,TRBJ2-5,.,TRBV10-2,CATSKQGSLSETQYF,TGTGCCACCAGCAAACAGGGGTCTCTCTCGGAGACCCAGTACTTC
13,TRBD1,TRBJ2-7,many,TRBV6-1,CASSQGDYYEQYF,TGTGCCAGCAGCCAGGGGGATTACTACGAGCAGTACTTC
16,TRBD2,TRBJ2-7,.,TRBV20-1,CSARPRGLAGIYEQYF,TGCAGTGCTAGGCCCCGGGGACTAGCGGGGATCTACGAGCAGTACTTC
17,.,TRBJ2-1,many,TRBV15,CATSREKAGDRYNEQFF,TGTGCCACCAGCAGAGAGAAAGCGGGGGACAGATACAATGAGCAGTTCTTC
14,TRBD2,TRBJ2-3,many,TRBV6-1,CASRRDYSTDTQYF,TGTGCCAGCAGAAGGGACTATAGCACAGATACGCAGTATTTT
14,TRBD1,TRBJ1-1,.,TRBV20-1,CSARRQGVNNEAFF,TGCAGTGCTAGACGACAGGGGGTGAACAATGAAGCTTTCTTT
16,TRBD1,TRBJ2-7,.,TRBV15,CATSSYPGQGIYEQYF,TGTGCCACCAGCAGCTATCCGGGACAGGGGATTTACGAGCAGTACTTC
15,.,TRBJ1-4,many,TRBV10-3,CAISDNGTPREKLFF,TGTGCCATCAGTGACAATGGGACCCCCAGGGAAAAACTGTTTTTT
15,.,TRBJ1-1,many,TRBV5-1,CASSLEGSASTEAFF,TGCGCCAGCAGCTTGGAAGGGTCAGCGTCCACTGAAGCTTTCTTT
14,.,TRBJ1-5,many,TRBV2,CASSVERSNQPQHF,TGTGCCAGCAGTGTAGAGCGCTCCAATCAGCCCCAGCATTTT
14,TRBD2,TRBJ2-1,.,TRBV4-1,CASPQAGIHNEQFF,TGCGCCAGCCCCCAAGCGGGAATACACAATGAGCAGTTCTTC
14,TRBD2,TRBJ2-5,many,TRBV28,CAGSGGRDQETQYF,TGTGCCGGTAGCGGGGGTAGGGACCAAGAGACCCAGTACTTC
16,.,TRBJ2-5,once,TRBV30,CAWSETGVGGAETQYF,TGTGCCTGGAGTGAAACAGGGGTGGGCGGGGCGGAGACCCAGTACTTC
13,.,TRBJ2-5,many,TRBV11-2,CASSLWSQETQYF,TGTGCCAGCAGCTTATGGTCCCAAGAGACCCAGTACTTC
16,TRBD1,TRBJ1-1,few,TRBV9,CASSSSTGTGVTEAFF,TGTGCCAGCAGCTCAAGTACCGGGACAGGGGTCACTGAAGCTTTCTTT
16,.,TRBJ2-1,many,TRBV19,CASSPNSPGAGNEQFF,TGTGCCAGTAGTCCAAATAGCCCGGGGGCAGGAAATGAGCAGTTCTTC
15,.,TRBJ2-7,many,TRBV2,CASSVVRTVTYEQYF,TGTGCCAGCAGCGTAGTCCGGACAGTCACCTACGAGCAGTACTTC
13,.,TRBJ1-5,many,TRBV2,CASSAGLWQPQHF,TGTGCCAGCAGTGCAGGGCTTTGGCAGCCCCAGCATTTT
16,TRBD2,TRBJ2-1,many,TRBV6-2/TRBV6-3,CASSFEREVSYNEQFF,TGTGCCAGCAGTTTCGAGCGGGAGGTTTCCTACAATGAGCAGTTCTTC
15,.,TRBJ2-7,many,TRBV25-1,CASSEFGRNVYEQYF,TGTGCCAGCAGTGAATTCGGACGGAATGTTTACGAGCAGTACTTC
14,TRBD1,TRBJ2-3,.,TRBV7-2,CANSSTGGLDTQYF,TGTGCCAACAGCTCAACAGGGGGCTTAGATACGCAGTATTTT
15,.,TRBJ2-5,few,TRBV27,CASSLNWASTETQYF,TGTGCCAGCAGTTTAAATTGGGCCAGCACAGAGACTCAGTACTTC
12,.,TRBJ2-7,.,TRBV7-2,CASSDSSYEQYF,TGTGCCAGCAGCGACAGTAGCTACGAGCAGTACTTC